One sample yielded the 4 T cell receptor beta chains listed below, sequenced in a study of post-analysis software for immune sequencing data. Findings and limits, study-wide: A handful of TRBV segments (TRBV5-6, TRBV5-1 and TRBV20-1 among them) occurred more frequently in patients than in controls.

Their antigens remain unidentified. Each TCR beta cDNA library carried unique molecular identifiers. TCRdb redid the calling of the PCR reads with MiXCR, one entry per CDR3 protein. The sample records about 820,000 distinct CDR3 sequences, about 50% being singletons. Material for sequencing was blood. All receptors come from a girl aged 10 to 17 with multiple sclerosis.

The chain employs TRBV29-1 and TRBJ2-3, with D tentatively TRBD1 or TRBD2 (7 bases each). This CDR3 comprises 18 residues. V dropped 3 bases and J dropped 0 bases, with 22 bases sitting between them. Germline-derived CDR1 and CDR2 are SQVTM and ANQGSEA. This chain's CDR3 is CSVEDPYPGGVSTDTQYF. The CDR3 coding sequence is TGCAGCGTTGAGGATCCTTACCCAGGGGGGGTGAGCACAGATACGCAGTATTTT.

Turning to this clonotype: One junction end disagrees with the germline gene, perhaps due to a read error. CDR3 amino acids: CAISRRGLAGGHNEQFF. The CDR3, as DNA: TGCGCCATCAGCCGTAGGGGACTAGCGGGAGGGCACAATGAGCAGTTCTTC. This sequence joins TRBV5-1 and TRBJ2-1; 16 bases match TRBD2. The CDR3 runs 17 residues. The germline V gene has CDR1 SGHRS and CDR2 YFSETQ.

This chain joins TRBV18 and TRBJ1-2, with TRBD1 matching over 9 bases. Germline-derived CDR1 and CDR2 are KGHSH and LQKENI. This CDR3 has 16 residues. The V and J ends lost 2 bases and 0 bases, in that order; junction bases with no gene match: 4. In nucleotides, the CDR3 is TGTGCCAGCTCACCAGGACAGGGGCCCGCTAACTATGGCTACACCTTC. It translates to CASSPGQGPANYGYTF.

This chain uses TRBV6-6 with TRBJ1-5, with TRBD1 identical over 7 bases. Germline CDR1 is MNHNY and CDR2 is SVGAGI (reference sequence). The trim removed 6 bases at V and 2 bases at J, leaving 10 bases unmatched. The CDR3 loop spans 16 amino acids. CDR3 in amino acids: CASRKDPGGGNQPQHF. The CDR3, as DNA: TGTGCCAGCAGAAAGGACCCAGGGGGAGGCAATCAGCCCCAGCATTTT.